This TCR beta chain originates from a study of cytomegalovirus exposure and HLA in healthy donors. Whole-study results and caveats: TRBV6-2, TRBV6-3 and other indistinguishable V segments were excluded.

The germline gives CDR1 SGHTA, CDR2 FQGTGA. The CDR3 covers 15 residues. Trimming took off 6 bases at V and 0 bases at J, with 12 bases between the two ends. About this clone itself: The antigen remains undetermined.

Donors consisted of healthy bone marrow donors. Although they were nominally healthy when sampled, donors likely had unrecorded immune exposures. The PCR employed 60 Vbeta primers together with 13 Jbeta primers. Generated by immunoSEQ multiplex PCR, the TCRdb table keeps only in-frame clones and is missing some. This sample has nearly 110,000 clones, with about two thirds found just once. The sequenced sample consisted of PBMCs. The receptor was derived from a boy younger than 18 in good health and CMV-seronegative. The chain combines TRBV7-3 with TRBJ2-1, with TRBD2 as a possible D gene (6 bases). This CDR3 reads CASRVSSDSYNEQFF. The CDR3 coding sequence is TGTGCCAGCAGAGTATCTAGCGACTCCTACAATGAGCAGTTCTTC. Full variable domain (rest looked up from reference TRBV7-3 and TRBJ2-1): GAGVSQTPSNKVTEKGKYVELRCDPISGHTALYWYRQSLGQGPEFLIYFQGTGAADDSGLPNDRFFAVRPEGSVSTLKIQRTERGDSAVYLCASRVSSDSYNEQFFGPGTRLTVL.